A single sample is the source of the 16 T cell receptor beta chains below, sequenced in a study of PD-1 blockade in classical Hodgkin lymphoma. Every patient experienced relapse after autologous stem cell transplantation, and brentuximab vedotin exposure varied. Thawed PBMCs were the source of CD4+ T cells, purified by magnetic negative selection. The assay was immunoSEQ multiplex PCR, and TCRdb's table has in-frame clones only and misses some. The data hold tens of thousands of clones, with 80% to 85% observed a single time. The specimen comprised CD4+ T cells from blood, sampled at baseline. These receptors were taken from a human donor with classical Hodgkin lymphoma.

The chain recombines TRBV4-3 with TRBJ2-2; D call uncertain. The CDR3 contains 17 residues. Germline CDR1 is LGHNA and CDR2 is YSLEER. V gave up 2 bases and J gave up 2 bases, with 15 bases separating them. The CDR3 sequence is CASSQQPPTGNTGELFF. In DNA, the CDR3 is TGCGCCAGCAGCCAACAGCCCCCCACGGGCAACACCGGGGAGCTGTTTTTT.

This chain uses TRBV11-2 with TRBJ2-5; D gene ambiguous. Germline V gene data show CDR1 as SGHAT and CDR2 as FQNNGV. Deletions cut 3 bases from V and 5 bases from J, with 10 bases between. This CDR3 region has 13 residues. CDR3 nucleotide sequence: TGTGCCAGCAGCTTCGAGACCTTGGAGACCCAGTACTTC. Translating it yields CASSFETLETQYF.

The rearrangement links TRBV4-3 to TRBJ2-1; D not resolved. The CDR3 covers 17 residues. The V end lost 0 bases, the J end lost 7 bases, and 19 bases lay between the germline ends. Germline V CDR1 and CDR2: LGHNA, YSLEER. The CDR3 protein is CASSQDPSAAEFNEQFF. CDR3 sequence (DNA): TGCGCCAGCAGCCAAGACCCATCGGCGGCCGAGTTTAATGAGCAGTTCTTC.

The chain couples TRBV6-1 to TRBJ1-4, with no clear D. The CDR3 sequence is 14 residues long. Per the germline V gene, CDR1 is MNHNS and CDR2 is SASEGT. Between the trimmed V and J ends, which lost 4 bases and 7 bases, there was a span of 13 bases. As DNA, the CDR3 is TGTGCCAGCAGTGGGGTTGGTGCGCGTGAAAAACTGTTTTTT. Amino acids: CASSGVGAREKLFF.

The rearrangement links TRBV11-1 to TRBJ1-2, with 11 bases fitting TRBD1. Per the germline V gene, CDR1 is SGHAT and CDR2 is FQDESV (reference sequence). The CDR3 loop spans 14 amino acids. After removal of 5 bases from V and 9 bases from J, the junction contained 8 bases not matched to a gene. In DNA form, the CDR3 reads TGTGCCAGCAGCCTTCTGGACAGGGGGCAGCGCTACACCTTC. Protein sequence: CASSLLDRGQRYTF.

CDR3: CASSPGGGEKLFF. The CDR3 DNA reads as TGTGCCAGCAGCCCAGGGGGGGGTGAAAAACTGTTTTTT. This rearrangement joins TRBV4-2 to TRBJ1-4; TRBD1 aligns across 7 bases. The J segment lost 7 bases and the V segment lost 4 bases, leaving 3 bases of the junction unmatched. There are 13 residues in the CDR3. Germline assignment: CDR1 LGHNA and CDR2 YNFKEQ.

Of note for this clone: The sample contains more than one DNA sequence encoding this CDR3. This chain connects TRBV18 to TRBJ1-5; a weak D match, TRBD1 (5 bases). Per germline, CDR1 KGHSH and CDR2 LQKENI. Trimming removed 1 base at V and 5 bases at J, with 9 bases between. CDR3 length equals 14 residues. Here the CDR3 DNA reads TGTGCCAGCTCACCACGCCAGGGTGATCAGCCCCAGCATTTT. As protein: CASSPRQGDQPQHF. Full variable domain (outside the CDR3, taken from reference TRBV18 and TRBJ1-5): NAGVMQNPRHLVRRRGQEARLRCSPMKGHSHVYWYRQLPEEGLKFMVYLQKENIIDESGMPKERFSAEFPKEGPSILRIQQVVRGDSAAYFCASSPRQGDQPQHFGDGTRLSIL.

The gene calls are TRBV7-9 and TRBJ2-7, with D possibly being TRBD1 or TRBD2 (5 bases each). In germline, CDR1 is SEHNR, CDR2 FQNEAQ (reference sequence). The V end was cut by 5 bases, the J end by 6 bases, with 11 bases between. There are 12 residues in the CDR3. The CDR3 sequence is CASSPLGGEQYF. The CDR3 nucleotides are TGTGCCAGCAGCCCCCTTGGGGGCGAGCAGTACTTC.

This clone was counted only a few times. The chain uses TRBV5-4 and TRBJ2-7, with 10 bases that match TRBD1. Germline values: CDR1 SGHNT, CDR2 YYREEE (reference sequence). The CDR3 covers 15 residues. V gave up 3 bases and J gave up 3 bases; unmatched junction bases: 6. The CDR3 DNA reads TGTGCCAGCAGCTCTCGGGACAGGGGCTTCTACGAGCAGTACTTC. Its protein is CASSSRDRGFYEQYF.

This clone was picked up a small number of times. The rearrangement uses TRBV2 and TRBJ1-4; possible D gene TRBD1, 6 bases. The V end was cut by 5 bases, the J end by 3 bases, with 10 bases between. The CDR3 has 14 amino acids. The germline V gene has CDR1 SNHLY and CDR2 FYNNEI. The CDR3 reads CASSLGGANEKLFF. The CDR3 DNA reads TGTGCCAGCAGTTTAGGGGGGGCTAATGAAAAACTGTTTTTT.

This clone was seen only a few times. The CDR3 DNA sequence: TGTGCCACCGATACCGGGACAGGGCCTAATGAGCAGTTCTTC. Translation gives CATDTGTGPNEQFF. The rearrangement links TRBV2 to TRBJ2-1, with TRBD1 matching over 9 bases. V dropped 10 bases and J dropped 7; count of bases not matched to a gene: 11. The CDR3 has 14 amino acids. Germline lookup yields CDR1 SNHLY and CDR2 FYNNEI.

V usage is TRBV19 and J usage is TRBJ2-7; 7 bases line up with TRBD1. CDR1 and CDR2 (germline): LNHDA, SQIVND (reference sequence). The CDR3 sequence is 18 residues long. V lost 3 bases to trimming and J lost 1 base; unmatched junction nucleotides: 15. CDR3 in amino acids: CASSISVGTELLSYEQYF. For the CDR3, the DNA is TGTGCCAGTAGTATTTCGGTCGGGACAGAGTTACTTTCCTACGAGCAGTACTTC.

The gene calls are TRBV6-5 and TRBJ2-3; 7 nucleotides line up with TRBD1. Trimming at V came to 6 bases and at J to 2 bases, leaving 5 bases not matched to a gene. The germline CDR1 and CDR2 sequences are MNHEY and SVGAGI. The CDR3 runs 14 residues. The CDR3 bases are TGTGCCAGCAGAACCGGGACAGCCACAGATACGCAGTATTTT. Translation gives CASRTGTATDTQYF.

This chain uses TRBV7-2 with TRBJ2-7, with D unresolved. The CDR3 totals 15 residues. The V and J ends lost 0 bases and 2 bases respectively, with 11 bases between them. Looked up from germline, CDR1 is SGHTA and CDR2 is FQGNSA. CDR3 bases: TGTGCCAGCAGCTTAGCCGGCAGTGCAGCCTACGAGCAGTACTTC. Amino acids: CASSLAGSAAYEQYF.

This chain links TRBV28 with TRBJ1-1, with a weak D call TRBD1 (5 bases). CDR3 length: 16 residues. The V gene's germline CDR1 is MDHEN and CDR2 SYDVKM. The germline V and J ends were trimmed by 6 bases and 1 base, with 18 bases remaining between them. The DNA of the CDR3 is TGTGCCAGCAGGTTCCCCCCCGGGAGGGGGAACACTGAAGCTTTCTTT. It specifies CASRFPPGRGNTEAFF.

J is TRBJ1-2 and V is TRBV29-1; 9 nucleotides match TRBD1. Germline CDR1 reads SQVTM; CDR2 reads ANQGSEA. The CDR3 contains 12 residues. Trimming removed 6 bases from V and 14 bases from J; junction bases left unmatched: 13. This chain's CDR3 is CSVLTGGNFPTF. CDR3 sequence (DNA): TGCAGCGTACTCACAGGGGGCAATTTCCCTACCTTC.